Below are 20 T cell receptor beta chains sequenced from a single sample in a study of response to subunit inactivated influenza vaccine. Each CDR3 protein is one row after TCRdb ran MiXCR on the RT-PCR reads. Of 430,000 or so distinct CDR3 sequences detected, around 9.9% appear once; the ten largest clones hold about 12%. Sample: PBMCs from blood, taken 45 days after vaccination. The source of these receptors is a man aged 50 to 59 who received an inactivated influenza vaccine.

As concerns this clonotype: With a much larger clone just one base away, this may be a read error. The chain recombines TRBV20-1 with TRBJ2-5; D gene ambiguous. The CDR3 has 13 amino acids. Trimming took off 2 bases at V and 5 bases at J, with 12 bases between the two ends. The germline V gene encodes CDR1 DFQATT and CDR2 SNEGSKA (reference sequence). CDR3 region: CSARWPYAETQYF. The CDR3 DNA reads TGCAGTGCTAGATGGCCATACGCGGAGACCCAGTACTTC.

This clonotype appeared a few times. The chain uses TRBV12-3 or TRBV12-4 and TRBJ1-3, with TRBD1 identical over 10 bases. The J segment lost 8 bases and the V segment lost 3 bases, leaving 4 bases of the junction unmatched. CDR3 length: 14 residues. The DNA of the CDR3 is TGTGCCAGCAGTTTCGGGGACAGGGGATACACCATATATTTT. This encodes CASSFGDRGYTIYF.

This clonotype was found a few times. Germline is not matched at one junction end, which may reflect a read error. The chain combines TRBV7-2 with TRBJ2-1; 8 nucleotides match TRBD2. Per germline, CDR1 SGHTA and CDR2 FQGNSA. This CDR3 contains 14 residues. The CDR3 sequence: CASSPLPGTRGILF. As DNA, the CDR3 is TGTGCCAGCAGCCCACTCCCCGGGACTAGGGGGATTCTCTTC.

This clonotype was counted ten times or more. The chain employs TRBV2 and TRBJ1-2, with TRBD1 identical over 8 bases. CDR1 and CDR2 (germline): SNHLY, FYNNEI. J was trimmed by 8 bases and V by 3 bases; bases with no gene match: 11. This CDR3 has 15 residues. The CDR3 region is CASSDGTGSPFGYTF. CDR3 coding DNA: TGTGCCAGCAGTGACGGGACAGGTAGCCCCTTCGGCTACACCTTC. The variable domain in full, completed from reference TRBV2 and TRBJ1-2, reads EPEVTQTPSHQVTQMGQEVILRCVPISNHLYFYWYRQILGQKVEFLVSFYNNEISEKSEIFDDQFSVERPDGSNFTLKIRSTKLEDSAMYFCASSDGTGSPFGYTFGSGTRLTVV.

J is TRBJ2-7 and V is TRBV6-1; D might be TRBD2 (6 bases). In germline, CDR1 is MNHNS, CDR2 SASEGT. The CDR3 sequence is 14 residues long. Trimming removed 8 bases from V and 0 bases from J, with 14 bases in between. DNA of the CDR3: TGTGCCAGCGCCCCCCGGGGGAGCTCCTACGAGCAGTACTTC. This encodes CASAPRGSSYEQYF.

The V call is TRBV20-1, the J call TRBJ2-1; TRBD2 aligns across 11 bases. Germline V gene sequence: CDR1 DFQATT, CDR2 SNEGSKA (reference sequence). This CDR3 spans 17 amino acids. The J segment lost 3 bases and the V segment lost 0 bases, leaving 7 bases of the junction unmatched. CDR3 sequence reads: CSARDRGLAGYYNEQFF. In DNA, the CDR3 is TGCAGTGCTAGAGATCGTGGACTAGCGGGCTACTACAATGAGCAGTTCTTC.

V usage is TRBV7-9 and J usage is TRBJ2-7; D uncertain. The CDR3 consists of 16 residues. Germline V lookup: CDR1 SEHNR, CDR2 FQNEAQ (reference sequence). V dropped 0 bases and J dropped 0 bases, with 12 bases sitting between them. The CDR3 protein is CASSLAPVWPSYEQYF. Written as DNA, the CDR3 is TGTGCCAGCAGCTTAGCCCCGGTTTGGCCCTCCTACGAGCAGTACTTC.

The sample holds a few counts of this clonotype. This sequence joins TRBV27 and TRBJ1-5; 7 positions match TRBD1. The junction had 10 bases not matched to a gene; V was cut back by 0 bases and J by 5 bases. CDR1 is MNHEY and CDR2 is SMNVEV in the germline V gene (reference sequence). The CDR3 loop spans 17 amino acids. CDR3 sequence (DNA): TGTGCCAGCAGTTTATCAGGACAGGAACGTTATCATCAGCCCCAGCATTTT. Translated: CASSLSGQERYHQPQHF.

This clonotype was seen only a few times. The chain uses TRBV11-2 and TRBJ2-3; D remains unclear. Trimming pared 5 bases from V and 2 bases from J, leaving 11 bases between. Germline V gene lookup returns CDR1 SGHAT and CDR2 FQNNGV. The CDR3 consists of 14 residues. The CDR3 protein is CASSIPSLTDTQYF. CDR3 in DNA: TGTGCCAGCAGCATACCATCCCTCACAGATACGCAGTATTTT.

This clonotype occurred a few times. The V and J genes are TRBV10-3 and TRBJ2-7; D is ambiguous. The CDR3 totals 12 residues. The V end was cut by 6 bases, the J end by 7 bases, with 13 bases between. Germline V gene data show CDR1 as ENHRY and CDR2 as SYGVKD. In nucleotides, the CDR3 is TGTGCCATCAGCCCGGACCTTGGGGAGCAGTACTTC. Translating gives CAISPDLGEQYF.

This sequence joins TRBV21-1 and TRBJ2-7; the listed D gene, TRBD1, was not tested against the DNA. TRBV21-1 is a pseudogene locus. CDR3 length: 17 residues. CDR3 nucleotide sequence: TGTGCCAGCAGCAAACTCCTAGGGACAGCTAGGTCCTACGAGCAGTACTTC. Protein sequence: CASSKLLGTARSYEQYF.

Only a few counts were recorded for this clonotype. J is TRBJ2-1 and V is TRBV7-9; D is uncertain. Per the germline V gene, CDR1 is SEHNR and CDR2 is FQNEAQ (reference sequence). The V gene lost 0 bases and the J gene lost 9 bases, with 15 bases spanning the gap. This CDR3 has 15 residues. The DNA for the CDR3 is TGTGCCAGCAGCTTAGCTCACGGTCCGCCGGGTGAGCAGTTCTTC. Encoded protein: CASSLAHGPPGEQFF.

The CDR3 protein is CASSPLFGFTEAFF. CDR3 bases: TGTGCCAGCAGCCCCTTATTCGGTTTCACTGAAGCTTTCTTT. The J gene is TRBJ1-1, the V gene TRBV7-8; D gene ambiguous. V lost 5 bases and J lost 4, with 14 bases in between. The germline V gene has CDR1 SGHVS and CDR2 FQNEAQ. This CDR3 is 14 amino acids long.

V is TRBV28 and J is TRBJ2-7, with 11 bases that match TRBD1. The V segment lost 10 bases and the J segment 3 bases; nucleotides outside the gene matches: 5. Germline CDR1 reads MDHEN; CDR2 reads SYDVKM. The CDR3 totals 13 residues. DNA of the CDR3: TGTGCCATCGGACAGGGGGCTTTCTACGAGCAGTACTTC. This translates into CAIGQGAFYEQYF.

The CDR3 nucleotides are TGCGCCAGCAGCTTGCGCCTGGCGGACACTGAAGCTTTCTTT. Translating gives CASSLRLADTEAFF. This chain joins TRBV5-1 and TRBJ1-1; D remains unclear. V lost 1 base and J lost 3, with 10 bases in between. The CDR3 contains 14 residues. Germline values: CDR1 SGHRS, CDR2 YFSETQ.

This clonotype was seen ten or more times. The gene calls are TRBV21-1 and TRBJ2-3; TRBD2, the D gene given by the table, was not confirmed from the DNA. TRBV21-1 counts as a pseudogene. The CDR3 contains 18 residues. The DNA for the CDR3 is TGTGCCAGCAGCGAAATACCGAAGACTAGCGGGGCTTCAGATACGCAGTATTTT. Protein: CASSEIPKTSGASDTQYF.

A single count supports this clonotype. The chain carries TRBV12-3 or TRBV12-4 and TRBJ2-5; 10 bases map to TRBD1. The CDR3 is 15 residues long. After removal of 4 bases from V and 1 base from J, the junction contained 3 bases not matched to a gene. CDR3 nucleotide sequence: TGTGCCAGCAGTTGGGGACAGGGGCCCCAAGAGACCCAGTACTTC. Translating gives CASSWGQGPQETQYF.

The rearrangement joins TRBV5-1 to TRBJ2-7; D is uncertain. The CDR3 totals 11 residues. V was pared by 2 bases and J by 7 bases, with 7 bases between. CDR1 SGHRS and CDR2 YFSETQ come from the germline V gene. CDR3 in amino acids: CASSFDKEQYF. The CDR3 bases are TGCGCCAGCAGCTTTGATAAAGAGCAGTACTTC.

This clonotype has just a few counts. The V and J genes are TRBV27 and TRBJ2-5; D uncertain. The V end lost 7 bases, the J end lost 4 bases, and 13 bases lay between the germline ends. CDR3 length equals 13 residues. From germline, CDR1 is MNHEY and CDR2 SMNVEV (reference sequence). CDR3 region: CASIPDIGETQYF. CDR3 DNA sequence: TGTGCCAGCATCCCCGATATCGGAGAGACCCAGTACTTC.

The chain has TRBV5-4 and TRBJ2-5; 8 bases fit TRBD2. Germline CDR1 and CDR2: SGHNT and YYREEE (reference sequence). V was pared by 0 bases and J by 7 bases, with 8 bases of the junction left unmatched. The CDR3 is made up of 15 amino acids. The DNA for the CDR3 is TGTGCCAGCAGCTTGGGAACTAGCGGTTCGGGGACCCAGTACTTC. This codes for CASSLGTSGSGTQYF.